Listed here is a single T cell receptor beta chain. The antigen is unknown. The data derive from a study of T cell responses to AZD1222 COVID-19 vaccine. Study observations and caveats: All repertoire sampling was performed exclusively after the peak T cell response.

Second doses at about 4 or about 12 weeks were pooled. The V and J ends lost 4 bases and 8 bases respectively, with 19 bases between them. This CDR3 has 15 residues. The germline gives CDR1 SGHRS, CDR2 YFSETQ. Produced via immunoSEQ multiplex PCR; TCRdb's table is partial and in-frame only. The table records 50,000 to 65,000 clones, around 81% of them present only once. The chain carries TRBV5-1 and TRBJ2-4, with a tentative D call TRBD1 (8 bases). Sequencing was performed on peripheral blood, taken 28 days after the second AZD1222 dose. This sequence was found in an adult who received the AZD1222 COVID-19 vaccine. The chain's CDR3 is CASSPGGRGHDIQYF. CDR3 nucleotide sequence: TGCGCCAGCAGCCCGGGGGGCAGGGGGCATGACATTCAGTACTTC. Looking up the rest from reference TRBV5-1 and TRBJ2-4 gives the full variable domain: KAGVTQTPRYLIKTRGQQVTLSCSPISGHRSVSWYQQTPGQGLQFLFEYFSETQRNKGNFPGRFSGRQFSNSRSEMNVSTLELGDSALYLCASSPGGRGHDIQYFGAGTRLSVL.